One T cell receptor (beta chain) is described in this entry. The antigen it binds to is not known. The junction departs from the called germline gene at one end, perhaps through a read error. In total, approximately 610 healthy bone marrow donors made up the cohort. All cohort members were sampled while nominally healthy, although unrecorded immune exposures were likely present. The donor tested CMV seronegative, placing the donor among the 350 or so seronegative members of the cohort. A peripheral blood sample was provided by each donor, and peripheral blood mononuclear cells were used for TCR beta sequencing. Genomic DNA was extracted from the blood cell samples with the Qiagen DNeasy Blood Extraction Kit. The sample is drawn from a study of cytomegalovirus exposure and HLA in healthy donors (dated by TCRdb to 2017 to 2019). Context from the whole study: According to an earlier analysis of 550 to 700 of the donors, 150 million to 200 million T cells yielded over 100 million unique TCR beta sequences and about 280 Gb of sequence data. Approximately 310 gigabases of sequencing data and tens of millions of unique TCR sequences were included in an early release covering about 600 HLA-typed donors. Both class I and class II loci were covered by HLA typing, at four-digit resolution. Genome-wide SNP genotypes for about three fifths of the roughly 700 donors were used in a later genetic analysis, which treated that subset as a discovery cohort. To predict cytomegalovirus infection status, the study combined high-throughput TCR immunosequencing, statistical association of individual TCRs with disease status, and machine learning. The number of typed donors differed by locus: about 620-630 for A, B, C, DRB1 and DQB1; approximately 520 for DQA1; approximately 600 for DPA1; and 400 to 480 for DPB1. A later analysis re-examined previously published TCR beta repertoires from roughly 720 donors and added high-resolution HLA genotyping to investigate patterns of TCR occurrence. The T cell repertoires of 666 subjects were profiled by immunosequencing and related to cytomegalovirus serostatus. The later analysis used no new phenotypic data to find candidate immune exposures, relying instead on TCR beta sequences and their occurrence across donors. A separate validation cohort of about 110 different subjects was used in addition to the roughly 700-subject first cohort. To decide whether each TCR beta V gene segment behaved as functional or pseudogenic, an earlier analysis of some 600 of the donors relied on high-throughput TCR beta sequencing. A handful of DR-DQ haplotypes were treated as single units for association and clustering because of strong linkage in the cohort. Alongside the repertoire data, information on donor age, sex, ethnicity and CMV serostatus was compiled. Every discovery cohort repertoire had been produced on one sequencing platform. Across about 370 genotyped donors of the cohort, an average of about 240,000 unique TCR beta nucleotide sequences per donor were sequenced, and 15% to 20% of those sequences were non-productive. Among the roughly 400 genotyped donors, approximately 81% belonged to the genetic ancestry cluster associated with self-reported Caucasian donors. The study aimed to test whether signatures of past pathogen exposure could be identified by cataloging public T cell receptors. General conclusions and limits of the study: At a false discovery rate of 0.05, a later analysis linked under 20,000 TCR beta sequences to specific HLA alleles. Most CMV-associated TCR beta chains appeared to be HLA-restricted in a later analysis, and the HLA associations seemed to be driven largely by CMV exposure. In a later genetic analysis, a missense DCLRE1C variant was associated with V-gene and J-gene trimming of TCR beta chains, and the association was replicated in an independent cohort. Linkage disequilibrium might explain the correlated functional status among segregating V segments, but an unknown experimental factor could not be excluded. A few of the identified cytomegalovirus-associated TCR beta chains were confirmed in vitro to be specific for cytomegalovirus antigens. According to the authors, the approach could potentially be generalized to other disease states and immunological phenotypes. According to a later analysis, TCR association rates differed among HLA loci, with DRB1 alleles showing the most associated TCRs and HLA-C alleles showing the fewest. Because the 87-base-pair reads could not distinguish some IMGT-functional V segments, including TRBV6-2 and TRBV6-3, those segments were excluded. An earlier analysis of approximately 570 of the donors showed that most TCR beta V segments appeared in productive rearrangements either about 87% or about 30% of the time, which broadly matched IMGT annotations. In a later analysis, HLA-associated TCR beta chains were found to be more clonally expanded and to have lower generation probabilities than equally common non-associated chains. Because counts were too low, some 17 rarely observed V segments, including chromosome 9 orphons, were left out of the earlier analysis of several hundred of the donors. CMV serostatus was the only immune exposure information available for the cohort. A further reported finding was that TCR beta sequences accurately predicted the HLA-A and HLA-B alleles for most subjects in the first cohort. Presence/absence analyses assumed roughly uniform sequencing depth across donors, an assumption that may not hold. In the study, approximately 160 TCR beta chains were listed as associated with cytomegalovirus. A cluster of highly shared sequence variants was judged likely to be a technical artifact of the sequencing pipeline. Compared with the roughly 670-donor mean, donors in an Asian-associated ancestry cluster had fewer N-insertions in productive TCRs, according to a later genetic analysis. The cohort was sequenced for TCR beta chains only, and without alpha or paired-chain data the features that could be detected were limited. Because HLA typing was unavailable for some donors at each locus, only the typed subset was used in association tests. When HLA alleles, especially DR and DQ, strongly co-occurred, TCR associations were difficult to assign to individual alleles. Across donors, most TCR sequences were observed very rarely, whereas some public TCRs were present in many individuals. A later analysis reported that several top co-occurrence clusters appeared linked to parvovirus B19, influenza, CMV and Epstein-Barr virus. The classifier was reported to diagnose cytomegalovirus status with high specificity and sensitivity in both the original and validation cohorts.

Taken from the germline V gene, the CDR1 and CDR2 loops are MNHEY and SVGAGI. The CDR3 has 12 amino acids, counting the end cysteine and phenylalanine. The read is trimmed to its CDR3 DNA, 36 bases read in frame from base 1. Library prep was done by the immunoSEQ multiplex PCR assay. The multiplex PCR relied on a mix of 60 forward primers for TCR Vbeta segments and 13 reverse primers for TCR Jbeta segments. Amplification of the CDR3 region of rearranged TCR beta genes was performed with a multiplex PCR assay on genomic DNA. Amplified TCR beta libraries were sequenced as 87-base-pair reads on the Illumina HiSeq System. The authors' pipeline ran thus. Across the 670 or so repertoires, a later analysis counted tens of millions of unique TCR beta chains, some 11 million of which were shared by at least two donors. Raw reads were error-corrected and collapsed into unique sequences by a nearest-neighbor algorithm in which closely related sequences were merged to remove PCR and sequencing errors. CDR3 sequences were aligned to IMGT reference sequences to assign V, D and J gene segments. For a sequence to be retained, a match of at least six nucleotides was required to both a V gene segment and a J gene segment. Rearrangements were called productive when the CDR3 lacked stop codons and stayed in frame with V and J; all others were non-productive. CDR3 was defined according to IMGT convention as the region running from the second conserved V-encoded cysteine to the conserved J-encoded phenylalanine. Sequences without an unambiguous match to a single V gene segment were excluded from the earlier analysis of approximately 600 of the donors. In an earlier analysis of several hundred of the donors, V segments were called functional above 56.7% productive rearrangements and were called segregating when the between-donor standard deviation exceeded 5%. A statistical classification framework was developed to diagnose cytomegalovirus status using the catalog of TCR beta chain sequences. In a later analysis, V and J genes were assigned by comparing TCR nucleotide sequences against IMGT/GENE-DB human TR gene sequences. In a later analysis, CDR3 sequences and most-parsimonious VDJ recombination scenarios were assigned using the TCRdist pipeline. In a later analysis, each TCR beta chain was defined by its CDR3 amino acid sequence together with its V-gene family, and reads lacking a unique V-gene family were excluded. In a later analysis, nearly 600 highly shared, low-generation-probability nucleotide sequences were removed to address suspected cross-contamination and a sequencing artifact. For each public chain, a later analysis derived a clonal expansion index from normalized ranks of inferred template counts within each repertoire. A later analysis computed generation probabilities with a VDJ recombination model fitted to out-of-frame rearrangements, and checked the results against IGoR. In a later analysis, TCR-TCR, TCR-HLA and TCR-CMV co-occurrence was scored with hypergeometric tests, and a repertoire-size bias correction was applied to TCR pairs. To estimate false discovery rates, a later analysis permuted the HLA or CMV assignments 20 times. In a later analysis, co-occurring TCRs were grouped with DBSCAN, and TCRdist sequence similarity was added when clustering was performed within HLA-allele-positive subsets. Repertoires with fewer than 30,000 or more than 120,000 public chains were left out of co-occurrence clustering, as were a handful of repertoires with anomalous nucleotide sharing. This is the immuneACCESS table as TCRdb keeps it, with only in-frame sequences that have V and J called. A part of the clones is gone; compared with another copy, unresolved V genes explain less than half, and the rest is unexplained. V and J calls and clone size are given by that table; D and trimming were obtained from the DNA. This sample gives fewer than 200,000 clones in total; approximately 73% of them show up just once. The ten biggest clones cover approximately 1.5% of the sample.

The chain joins TRBV6-5 to TRBJ2-7, with 10 middle bases fitting TRBD1. The sequence derives from a man aged 50 to 60 in good health and CMV-seronegative. The source material was PBMCs. The DNA sequence reads TGTGCCAGCAGACCCGGGACAGGGGTCGAGGACTTC. This encodes CASRPGTGVEDF.